This T cell receptor beta chain derives from a study of blood T cell repertoires in COVID-19. Original processing notes: Amplified reference gene primers provided the basis for estimating nucleated cell counts. Sequencing was performed with immunoSEQ multiplex PCR; in TCRdb, only in-frame clones are kept and a portion is missing. That table is the source of V, J and clone size, and D and trimming were worked out from the DNA. The repertoire holds some 220,000 clones, with around 91% as singletons. This CDR3 contains 15 residues. Trimming cost V 6 bases and J 2 bases, with 18 bases left between them. The germline gives CDR1 SQVTM, CDR2 ANQGSEA. Study members were between roughly 18 and 100 years old and lived in fewer than 30 US regions. Participants reported their clinical history, and cohort assignment relied on those reports.

The chain uses TRBV29-1 and TRBJ2-3; a possible D gene is TRBD1 (6 bases). The source material was PBMCs or T cells enriched from blood (not recorded which). The receptor was isolated from a woman between 18 and 29 years old in a cohort exposed to, infected with or recovered from COVID-19 (not recorded which). DNA of the CDR3: TGCAGCGTCCGCCTCACAGGGATTGTCACAGATACGCAGTATTTT. This encodes CSVRLTGIVTDTQYF.